These 13 T cell receptor beta chains originate from one sample sequenced in a study of TIL therapy for anti-PD-1-resistant metastatic lung cancer. Time point given: pre-treatment sample, taken before nivolumab and TIL therapy. The tumor samples were excised metastases, mostly pleural nodules or supraclavicular lymph nodes. The libraries were made with immunoSEQ v3. The protocol was immunoSEQ multiplex PCR, while the TCRdb copy is restricted to in-frame clones and leaves out a portion. The data contain more than 90,000 clones, approximately 65% of them singletons. This material consisted of tumor tissue, taken at baseline. Receptor source: a person aged 25-79 years with non-small cell lung cancer.

The V and J genes are TRBV7-2 and TRBJ2-1, with D maybe TRBD2 (6 bases). This CDR3 region has 15 residues. The V and J ends lost 2 bases and 9 bases respectively, with 17 bases between them. Germline V gene sequence: CDR1 SGHTA, CDR2 FQGNSA. The CDR3, as DNA: TGTGCCAGCAGCTTATCTAGCGCCACAGGCGGTGAGCAGTTCTTC. Translation: CASSLSSATGGEQFF.

The rearrangement links TRBV7-3 to TRBJ2-3; D gene unclear. The V gene's germline CDR1 is SGHTA and CDR2 FQGTGA. The CDR3 has 14 amino acids. The V gene lost 5 bases and the J gene lost 1 base, with 10 bases spanning the gap. CDR3 sequence (DNA): TGTGCCAGCAGCCTCACTCCCCGCACAGATACGCAGTATTTT. It yields the protein CASSLTPRTDTQYF.

The chain employs TRBV27 and TRBJ1-1; TRBD1 is a possible D gene (6 bases). Trimming removed 8 bases at V and 8 bases at J, with 15 bases between. Germline V gene sequence: CDR1 MNHEY, CDR2 SMNVEV (reference sequence). This CDR3 contains 12 residues. The CDR3 region is CASRVPGEEAFF. The CDR3 region has the DNA TGTGCCAGCCGTGTTCCAGGGGAGGAAGCTTTCTTT.

The chain combines TRBV5-8 with TRBJ2-2, with unresolved D. Between the trimmed V and J ends, which lost 4 bases and 6 bases, there was a span of 19 bases. This CDR3 region has 16 residues. Germline values: CDR1 SGHTS, CDR2 YDEGEE. This CDR3 is CASSGRLIAGPGELFF. In nucleotides, the CDR3 is TGTGCCAGCAGCGGTCGGTTAATAGCTGGACCCGGGGAGCTGTTTTTT.

This rearrangement joins TRBV12-3 or TRBV12-4 to TRBJ2-1; no clear D gene. Trimming stripped 3 bases from V and 4 bases from J, with 4 bases between. The CDR3 is 12 amino acids. This CDR3 reads CASSFIYNEQFF. The CDR3 DNA follows: TGTGCCAGCAGTTTTATATACAATGAGCAGTTCTTC.

The genes are TRBV6-2 or TRBV6-3 and TRBJ1-2; D unclear. Trimming removed 4 bases at V and 2 bases at J, with 8 bases between. Germline values: CDR1 MNHEY, CDR2 SVGEGT. The CDR3 consists of 13 residues. The CDR3 region is CASSWTSNYGYTF. The CDR3 nucleotides are TGTGCCAGCAGTTGGACTTCCAACTATGGCTACACCTTC.

This chain joins TRBV7-2 and TRBJ2-3; 13 nucleotides line up with TRBD2. V trimming: 5 bases; J trimming: 3 bases; junction bases outside the gene matches: 5. The CDR3 sequence is 16 residues long. Germline CDR1 reads SGHTA; CDR2 reads FQGNSA. CDR3 in amino acids: CASSPWGLAGTDTQYF. In DNA, the CDR3 is TGTGCCAGCAGCCCTTGGGGACTAGCGGGGACAGATACGCAGTATTTT.

The chain joins TRBV6-6 to TRBJ2-5, with 10 bases matching TRBD1. The germline V gene has CDR1 MNHNY and CDR2 SVGAGI (reference sequence). With 0 bases clipped from V and 5 bases from J, the junction kept 6 bases outside the gene matches. This CDR3 comprises 16 residues. CDR3 loop: CASSYSGTGALETQYF. In DNA, the CDR3 is TGTGCCAGCAGTTACTCCGGGACAGGGGCTCTTGAGACCCAGTACTTC.

The rearrangement joins TRBV11-1 to TRBJ2-6; weak D call: TRBD1 (5 bases). Germline V gene data show CDR1 as SGHAT and CDR2 as FQDESV (reference sequence). The CDR3 has 16 residues. Trimming took 5 bases from V and 3 from J, leaving 14 bases between them. As DNA, the CDR3 is TGTGCCAGCAGCGCCTCGGTCAGGGTTGGGGCCAACGTCCTGACTTTC. As protein: CASSASVRVGANVLTF.

This clone was observed a handful of times. The chain employs TRBV7-9 and TRBJ2-1, with D maybe TRBD2 (7 bases). Trimming left V 4 bases short and J 6 bases short, with 16 bases between. CDR1 and CDR2 (germline): SEHNR, FQNEAQ (reference sequence). The CDR3 consists of 15 residues. CDR3 sequence reads: CASSSVRGGINEQFF. CDR3 nucleotide sequence: TGTGCCAGCAGCTCGGTTAGGGGGGGTATCAATGAGCAGTTCTTC.

The chain uses TRBV5-1 and TRBJ2-7; 8 nucleotides match TRBD1. J lost 3 bases, V lost 4 bases, and 18 bases had no gene match. Looked up from germline, CDR1 is SGHRS and CDR2 is YFSETQ. The CDR3 length is 18 residues. CDR3 in amino acids: CASSPTHPGTGGYYEQYF. CDR3 DNA sequence: TGCGCCAGCAGCCCTACGCATCCCGGGACAGGTGGATACTACGAGCAGTACTTC.

The chain employs TRBV5-1 and TRBJ1-6; 7 bases agree with TRBD1. V trimming: 4 bases; J trimming: 7 bases; junction bases outside the gene matches: 8. CDR1 SGHRS and CDR2 YFSETQ come from the germline V gene. The CDR3 sequence is 15 residues long. The CDR3 DNA reads TGCGCCAGCAGCACACAGGGGAGGTGGAATTCACCCCTCCACTTT. Its translation: CASSTQGRWNSPLHF.

The chain links TRBV4-1 to TRBJ2-1; D unresolved. Per germline, CDR1 MGHRA and CDR2 YSYEKL. V lost 1 base and J 10 bases, leaving 14 bases between the germline ends. The CDR3 totals 14 residues. CDR3 in amino acids: CASSQVDTHGEQFF. Written as DNA, the CDR3 is TGCGCCAGCAGCCAAGTCGACACCCATGGGGAGCAGTTCTTC.